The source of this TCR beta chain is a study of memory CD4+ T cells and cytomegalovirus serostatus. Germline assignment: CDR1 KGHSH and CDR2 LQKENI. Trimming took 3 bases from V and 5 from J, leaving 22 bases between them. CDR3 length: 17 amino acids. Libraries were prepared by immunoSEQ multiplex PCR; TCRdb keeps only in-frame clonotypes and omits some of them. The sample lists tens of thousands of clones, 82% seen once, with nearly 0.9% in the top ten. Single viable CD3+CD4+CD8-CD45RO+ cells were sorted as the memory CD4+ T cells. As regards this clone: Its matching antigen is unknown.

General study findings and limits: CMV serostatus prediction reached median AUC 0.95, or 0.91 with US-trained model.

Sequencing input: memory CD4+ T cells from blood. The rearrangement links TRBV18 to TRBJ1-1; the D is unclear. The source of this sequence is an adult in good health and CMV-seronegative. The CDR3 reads CASSPRNGVAGKTEAFF. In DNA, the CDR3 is TGTGCCAGCTCACCCCGGAACGGGGTCGCGGGAAAAACTGAAGCTTTCTTT.